This T cell receptor beta chain derives from a study of T-cell memory formation after mild COVID-19. The CDR3 runs to 18 residues. CDR1 and CDR2 (germline): SGHTA, FQGTGA. General observations from the study: The study found contracting CD4+ clones mainly in CM and EM and contracting CD8+ clones in EMRA. A subset of responding clones appeared in pre-infection memory, suggesting cross-reactive memory joined.

Libraries for TCRalpha and TCRbeta carried sample barcodes and unique molecular identifiers via 5'RACE. In TCRdb, the 5' RACE reads were re-called with MiXCR into one record per CDR3 protein. The sample records 350,000 or so distinct CDR3 sequences, around 21% being singletons. Comments on this clonotype: The antigen is undetermined. One end of the junction varies from germline; a read error may be responsible.

Sequencing input: PBMCs or a T cell subset sorted from them (not recorded which). This clonotype originated in an adult woman who had mild COVID-19 (a few samples of this study predate the infection). Cell type and time point are not known. The gene calls are TRBV7-3 and TRBJ2-1; TRBD2 matches at 12 bases. The CDR3 region has the DNA TGTGCCGGCAGCTTAGATCCCGCTAGCGGGAGGGCCTACAATGAGCAGTTCTTC. Translated, it gives CAGSLDPASGRAYNEQFF. Full variable domain (outside the CDR3, taken from reference TRBV7-3 and TRBJ2-1): GAGVSQTPSNKVTEKGKYVELRCDPISGHTALYWYRQSLGQGPEFLIYFQGTGAADDSGLPNDRFFAVRPEGSVSTLKIQRTERGDSAVYLCAGSLDPASGRAYNEQFFGPGTRLTVL.